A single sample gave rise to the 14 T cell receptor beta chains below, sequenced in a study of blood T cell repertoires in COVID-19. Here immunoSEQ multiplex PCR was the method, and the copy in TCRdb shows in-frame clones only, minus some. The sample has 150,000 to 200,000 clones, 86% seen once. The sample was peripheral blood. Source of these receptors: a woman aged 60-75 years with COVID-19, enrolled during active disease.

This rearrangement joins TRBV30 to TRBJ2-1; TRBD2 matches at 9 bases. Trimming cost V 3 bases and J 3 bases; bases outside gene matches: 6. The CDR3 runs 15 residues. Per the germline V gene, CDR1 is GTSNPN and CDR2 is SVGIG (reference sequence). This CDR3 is CAWRVAGAGYNEQFF. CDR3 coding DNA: TGTGCCTGGAGGGTAGCGGGAGCCGGCTACAATGAGCAGTTCTTC.

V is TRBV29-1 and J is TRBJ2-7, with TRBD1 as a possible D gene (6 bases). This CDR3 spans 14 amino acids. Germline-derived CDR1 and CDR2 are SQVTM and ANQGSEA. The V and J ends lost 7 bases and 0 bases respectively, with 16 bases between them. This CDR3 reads CSAWTDASSYEQYF. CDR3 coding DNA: TGCAGCGCTTGGACAGATGCGAGCTCCTACGAGCAGTACTTC.

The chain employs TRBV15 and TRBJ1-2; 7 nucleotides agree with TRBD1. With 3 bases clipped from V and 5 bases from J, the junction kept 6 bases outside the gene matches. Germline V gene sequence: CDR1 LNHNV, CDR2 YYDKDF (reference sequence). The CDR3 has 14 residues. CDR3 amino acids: CATSSDRAGYGYTF. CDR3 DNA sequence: TGTGCCACCAGCAGCGACAGGGCAGGGTATGGCTACACCTTC.

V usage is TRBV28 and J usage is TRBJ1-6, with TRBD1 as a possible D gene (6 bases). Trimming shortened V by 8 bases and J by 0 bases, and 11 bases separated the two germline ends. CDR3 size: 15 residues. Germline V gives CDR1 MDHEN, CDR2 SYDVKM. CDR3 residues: CASGGALSYNSPLHF. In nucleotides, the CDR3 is TGTGCCAGCGGGGGGGCCCTCTCCTATAATTCACCCCTCCACTTT.

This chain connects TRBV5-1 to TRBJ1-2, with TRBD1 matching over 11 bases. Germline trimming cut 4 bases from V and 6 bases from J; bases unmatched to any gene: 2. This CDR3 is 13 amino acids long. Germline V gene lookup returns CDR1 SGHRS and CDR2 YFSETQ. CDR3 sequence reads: CASSGDRGNGYTF. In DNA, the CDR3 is TGCGCCAGCAGCGGGGACAGGGGGAATGGCTACACCTTC. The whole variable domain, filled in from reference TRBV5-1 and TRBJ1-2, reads KAGVTQTPRYLIKTRGQQVTLSCSPISGHRSVSWYQQTPGQGLQFLFEYFSETQRNKGNFPGRFSGRQFSNSRSEMNVSTLELGDSALYLCASSGDRGNGYTFGSGTRLTVV.

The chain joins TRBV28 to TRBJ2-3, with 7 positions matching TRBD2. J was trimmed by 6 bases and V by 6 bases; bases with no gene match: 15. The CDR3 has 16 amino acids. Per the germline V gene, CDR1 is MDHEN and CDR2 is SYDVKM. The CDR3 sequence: CASSSGGSREQDTQYF. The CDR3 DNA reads TGTGCCAGCAGCTCCGGGGGGTCGCGGGAGCAGGATACGCAGTATTTT.

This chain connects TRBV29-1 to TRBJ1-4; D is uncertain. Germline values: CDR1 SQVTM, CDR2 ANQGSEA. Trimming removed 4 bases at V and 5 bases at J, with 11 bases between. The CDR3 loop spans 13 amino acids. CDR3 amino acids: CSVVGGGNEKLFF. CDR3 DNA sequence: TGCAGCGTTGTTGGCGGAGGAAATGAAAAACTGTTTTTT.

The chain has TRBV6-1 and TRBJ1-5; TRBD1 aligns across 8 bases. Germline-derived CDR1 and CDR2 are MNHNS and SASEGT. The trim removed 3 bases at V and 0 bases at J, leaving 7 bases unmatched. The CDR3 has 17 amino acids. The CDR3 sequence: CASSDRTGSYSNQPQHF. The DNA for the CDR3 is TGTGCCAGCAGTGATAGGACAGGGAGTTATAGCAATCAGCCCCAGCATTTT.

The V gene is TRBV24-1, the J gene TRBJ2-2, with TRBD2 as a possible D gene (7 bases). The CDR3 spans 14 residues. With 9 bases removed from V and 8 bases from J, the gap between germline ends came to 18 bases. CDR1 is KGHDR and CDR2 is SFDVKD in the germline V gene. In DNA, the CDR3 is TGTGCCACCCGAGGCGCGGGGGCGACAGGGGAGCTGTTTTTT. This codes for CATRGAGATGELFF.

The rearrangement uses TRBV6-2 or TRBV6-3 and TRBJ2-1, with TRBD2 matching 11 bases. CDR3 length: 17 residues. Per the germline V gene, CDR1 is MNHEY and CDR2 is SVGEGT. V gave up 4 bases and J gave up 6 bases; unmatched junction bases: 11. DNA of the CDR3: TGTGCCAGCAGTTTGCCCCGGGGTAGCGGGAGGGGCAATGAGCAGTTCTTC. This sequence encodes CASSLPRGSGRGNEQFF.

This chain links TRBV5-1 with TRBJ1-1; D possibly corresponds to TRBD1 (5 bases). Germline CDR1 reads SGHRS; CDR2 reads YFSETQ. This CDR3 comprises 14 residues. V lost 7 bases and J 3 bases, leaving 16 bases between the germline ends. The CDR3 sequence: CASRIGTVDTEAFF. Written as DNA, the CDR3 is TGCGCCAGCCGCATTGGGACTGTTGACACTGAAGCTTTCTTT. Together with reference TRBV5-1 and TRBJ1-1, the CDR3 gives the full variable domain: KAGVTQTPRYLIKTRGQQVTLSCSPISGHRSVSWYQQTPGQGLQFLFEYFSETQRNKGNFPGRFSGRQFSNSRSEMNVSTLELGDSALYLCASRIGTVDTEAFFGQGTRLTVV.

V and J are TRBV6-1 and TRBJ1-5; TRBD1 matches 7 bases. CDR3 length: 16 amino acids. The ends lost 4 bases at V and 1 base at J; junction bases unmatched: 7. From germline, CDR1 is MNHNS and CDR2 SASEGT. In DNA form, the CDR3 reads TGTGCCAGCAGTGGCCCTACAGGGGCCAGCAATCAGCCCCAGCATTTT. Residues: CASSGPTGASNQPQHF.

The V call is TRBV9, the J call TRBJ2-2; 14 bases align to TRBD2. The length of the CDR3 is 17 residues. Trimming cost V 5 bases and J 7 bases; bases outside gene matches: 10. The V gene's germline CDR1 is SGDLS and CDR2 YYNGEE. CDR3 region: CASSAGLAGAQDGELFF. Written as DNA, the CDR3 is TGTGCCAGCAGTGCGGGACTAGCGGGAGCGCAGGACGGGGAGCTGTTTTTT.

CDR3 region: CASSTGTSVKETQYF. CDR3 nucleotides: TGTGCCAGCAGCACCGGGACTAGCGTAAAAGAGACCCAGTACTTC. The chain has TRBV11-3 and TRBJ2-5; 10 bases are shared with TRBD2. This CDR3 comprises 15 residues. Germline V gene sequence: CDR1 SGHNT, CDR2 YENEEA. J lost 3 bases, V lost 5 bases, and 6 bases had no gene match.